This T cell receptor beta chain was identified in a study of tumor and adjacent non-tumor tissue in lung cancer. At the level of the study: Patients were aged 31 to 76, some 10 men and about 5 women, stage I to III.

The template was RNA from unsorted bulk tissue. Between August and November 2014, newly diagnosed, chemotherapy-naive lung cancer patients underwent thoracic surgery in China. TCRbeta libraries were built with three rounds of nested PCR, modified from ARM-PCR. MiXCR was run by TCRdb on the multiplex PCR reads, yielding one entry per CDR3 protein. This sample carries about 75,000 distinct CDR3 sequences, more than 60% of them seen once, and the ten largest clones take approximately 12%. About this clonotype: An end of the junction does not agree with germline; a read error may underlie this.

The CDR3 loop spans 17 amino acids. CDR1 is SGHDT and CDR2 is YYEEEE in the germline V gene. The V gene is TRBV5-6, the J gene TRBJ2-7, with D unclear. This sequence was found in a woman between 50 and 59 years old with non-small cell lung cancer. The sequenced sample consisted of lung tumor tissue. In nucleotides, the CDR3 is TGTGCCAGCAGCGCGGTCAGGACCACGATCACCCCCTACGAGCATTGCTTC. Residues: CASSAVRTTITPYEHCF.